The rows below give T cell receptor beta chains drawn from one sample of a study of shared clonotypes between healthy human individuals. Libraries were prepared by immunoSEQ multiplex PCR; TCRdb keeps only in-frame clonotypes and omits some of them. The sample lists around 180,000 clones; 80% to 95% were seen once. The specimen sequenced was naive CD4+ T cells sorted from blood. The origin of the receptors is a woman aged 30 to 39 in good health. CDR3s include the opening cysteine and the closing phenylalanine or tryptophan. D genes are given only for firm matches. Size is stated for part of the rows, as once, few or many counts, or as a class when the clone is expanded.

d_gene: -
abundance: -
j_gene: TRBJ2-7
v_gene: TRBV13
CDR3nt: TGTGCCAGCAGCTTGTCAGGAGTTTCCTACGAGCAGTACTTC
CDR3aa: CASSLSGVSYEQYF

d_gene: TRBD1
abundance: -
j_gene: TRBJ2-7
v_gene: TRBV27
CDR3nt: TGTGCCAGCAGTAGTACGGGACAGTCCTCCTACGAGCAGTACTTC
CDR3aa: CASSSTGQSSYEQYF

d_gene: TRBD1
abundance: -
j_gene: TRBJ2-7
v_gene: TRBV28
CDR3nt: TGTGCCAGCAGTTTTGCCCTAACAGGGGTGTTCACCTACGAGCAGTACTTC
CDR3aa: CASSFALTGVFTYEQYF

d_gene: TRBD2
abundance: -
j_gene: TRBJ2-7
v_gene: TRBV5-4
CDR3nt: TGTGCCAGCAGACGAGAGGGAGGGGCTTACGAGCAGTACTTC
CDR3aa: CASRREGGAYEQYF

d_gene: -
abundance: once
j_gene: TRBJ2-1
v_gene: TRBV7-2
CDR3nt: TGTGCCAGCAGCTTAGGGAGCGGCTCCTACAATGAGCAGTTCTTC
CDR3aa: CASSLGSGSYNEQFF

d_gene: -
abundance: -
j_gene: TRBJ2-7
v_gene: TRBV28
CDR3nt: TGTGCCAGCAGTACCCGCCGGGCGTGGCAGTACTTC
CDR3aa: CASSTRRAWQYF

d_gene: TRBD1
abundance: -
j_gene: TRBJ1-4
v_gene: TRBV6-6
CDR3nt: TGTGCCAGCAGCGGGACAGGGGTTTCAGGTGAAAAACTGTTTTTT
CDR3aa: CASSGTGVSGEKLFF

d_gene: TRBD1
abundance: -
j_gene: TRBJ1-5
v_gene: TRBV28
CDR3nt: TGTGCCGTTCAGGGGGCGGAGGGGAGCAATCAGCCCCAGCATTTT
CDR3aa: CAVQGAEGSNQPQHF

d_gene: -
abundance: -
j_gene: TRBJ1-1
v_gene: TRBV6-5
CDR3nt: TGTGCCAGCACGCGAGGGACTGAAGCTTTCTTT
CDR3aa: CASTRGTEAFF

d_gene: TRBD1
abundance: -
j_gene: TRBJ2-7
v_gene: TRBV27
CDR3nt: TGTGCCAGCAGTCGGGGCAGGGGGCCCCCATGGGCCCACGAGCAGTACTTC
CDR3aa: CASSRGRGPPWAHEQYF

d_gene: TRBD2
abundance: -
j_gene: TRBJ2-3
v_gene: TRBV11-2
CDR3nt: TGTGCCAGCAGCTTAGGCGCGGGACTAGCGGGAGCCCCCACAGATACGCAGTATTTT
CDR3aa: CASSLGAGLAGAPTDTQYF

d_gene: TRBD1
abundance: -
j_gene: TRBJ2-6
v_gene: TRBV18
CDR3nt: TGTGCCAGCTCACCCCCGGGACAGGGAGTTTCTGGGGCCAACGTCCTGACTTTC
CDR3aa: CASSPPGQGVSGANVLTF

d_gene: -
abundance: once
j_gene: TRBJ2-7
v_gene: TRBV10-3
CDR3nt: TGTGCCATCAGTGAGGAACAGCCCAGCTCCTACGAGCAGTACTTC
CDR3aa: CAISEEQPSSYEQYF

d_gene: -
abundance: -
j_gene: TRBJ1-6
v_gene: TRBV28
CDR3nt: TGTGCCAGCAGCCCCACTGGGGCAGGAACTAATTCACCCCTCCACTTT
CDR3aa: CASSPTGAGTNSPLHF

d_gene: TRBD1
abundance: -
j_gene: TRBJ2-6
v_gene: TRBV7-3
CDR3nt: TGTGCCAGCAGCTCCTCCCCCGGGACAGGGTTGGCTGGGGCCAACGTCCTGACTTTC
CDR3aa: CASSSSPGTGLAGANVLTF

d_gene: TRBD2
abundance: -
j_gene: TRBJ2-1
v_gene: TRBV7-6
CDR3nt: TGTGCCAGCAGCTTTAGCGGGAGTGTCTACAATGAGCAGTTCTTC
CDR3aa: CASSFSGSVYNEQFF

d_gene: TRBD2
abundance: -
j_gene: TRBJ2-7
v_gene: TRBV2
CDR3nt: TGTGCCAGCAAGCCGGGACTAGCGGGAATTACCAACTACGAGCAGTACTTC
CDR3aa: CASKPGLAGITNYEQYF

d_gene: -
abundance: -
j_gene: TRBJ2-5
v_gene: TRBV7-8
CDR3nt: TGTGCCAGCAGCTTGGGGACAAAAGAGACCCAGTACTTC
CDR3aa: CASSLGTKETQYF

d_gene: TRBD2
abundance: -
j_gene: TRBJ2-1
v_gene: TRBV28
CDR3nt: TGTGCCAGCAGTTCCCGGAGCGGGAGGTTTGAGCAGTTCTTC
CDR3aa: CASSSRSGRFEQFF

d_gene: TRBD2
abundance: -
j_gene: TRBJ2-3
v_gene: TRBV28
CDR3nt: TGTGCCAGCAGTTTAGGGGGGAGGGGTAGCGGGAGCACAGATACGCAGTATTTT
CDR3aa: CASSLGGRGSGSTDTQYF